The rows below give T cell receptor beta chains drawn from one sample of a study of OX40 agonist ivuxolimab in advanced cancers. Sequencing used immunoSEQ multiplex PCR; TCRdb keeps in-frame clones, though not all of them. The sample has about 61,000 clones, around 92% seen once. This sample comprised CD4+ or CD8+ T cells sorted from blood, obtained in a trial of the OX40 agonist ivuxolimab. These receptors were collected from an adult with an advanced solid tumor such as melanoma, head and neck, liver or kidney cancer. The CDR3 runs from the conserved cysteine through the conserved F or W. D genes are given only for firm matches. Where a row states a size, it is once, few, many or the class of an expanded clone; other rows omit it.

15 TRBJ2-1 NA TRBV7-3 TRBD2 CASKKLAGGGNEQFF TGTGCCAGCAAAAAACTAGCGGGGGGAGGCAATGAGCAGTTCTTC
16 TRBJ2-3 NA TRBV9 NA CASSVPRDRGEDTQYF TGTGCCAGCAGCGTCCCCCGGGACCGGGGTGAGGATACGCAGTATTTT
11 TRBJ2-1 NA TRBV5-1 NA CASSFTNEQFF TGCGCCAGCAGCTTCACTAATGAGCAGTTCTTC
14 TRBJ2-3 once TRBV6-5 NA CASRPIGLADTQYF TGTGCCAGCAGACCAATAGGTTTAGCGGATACGCAGTATTTT
15 TRBJ2-6 NA TRBV30 NA CAWSVSPSGANVLTF TGTGCCTGGAGTGTAAGCCCGTCTGGGGCCAACGTCCTGACTTTC
14 TRBJ2-1 NA TRBV7-2 NA CASSLISRENEQFF TGTGCCAGCAGCTTAATTTCCAGGGAAAATGAGCAGTTCTTC
13 TRBJ1-2 NA TRBV9 NA CASSVGGSYGYTF TGTGCCAGCAGCGTAGGGGGGAGCTATGGCTACACCTTC
11 TRBJ1-5 NA TRBV20-1 NA CSAGPEGPQHF TGCAGTGCTGGCCCGGAGGGGCCCCAGCATTTT
14 TRBJ2-1 NA TRBV11-3 TRBD2 CASSPGTSGNEQFF TGTGCCAGCAGCCCCGGGACTAGCGGTAATGAGCAGTTCTTC
15 TRBJ1-6 NA TRBV25-1 NA CASSPMWGGNSPLHF TGTGCCAGCAGTCCCATGTGGGGTGGGAATTCACCCCTCCACTTT
13 TRBJ1-5 NA TRBV7-8 NA CASSPGGLQPQHF TGTGCCAGCAGCCCGGGGGGGCTTCAGCCCCAGCATTTT
15 TRBJ2-1 NA TRBV15 NA CATGTYTPRNNEQFF TGTGCCACCGGAACCTACACTCCGCGGAACAATGAGCAGTTCTTC
19 TRBJ2-1 NA TRBV30 NA CAWRPPRRGRGLGLNEQFF TGTGCCTGGAGGCCGCCGAGAAGGGGGAGGGGCCTCGGTCTCAATGAGCAGTTCTTC
14 TRBJ2-1 NA TRBV7-6 NA CASTWTTHHNEQFF TGTGCCAGCACCTGGACAACTCATCACAATGAGCAGTTCTTC
19 TRBJ2-1 NA TRBV11-3 TRBD2 CASSLSPLASGRAYNEQFF TGTGCCAGCAGCTTAAGCCCCCTCGCTAGCGGGAGAGCGTACAATGAGCAGTTCTTC
15 TRBJ2-1 NA TRBV29-1 TRBD2 CSVEDPERELNEQFF TGCAGCGTTGAAGATCCTGAGCGGGAGTTAAATGAGCAGTTCTTC
14 TRBJ1-2 NA TRBV6-5 TRBD1 CASSGDPGGNGYTF TGTGCCAGCAGTGGAGACCCAGGGGGAAATGGCTACACCTTC
15 TRBJ2-1 NA TRBV4-3 TRBD2 CASSQRTSSYNEQFF TGCGCCAGCAGCCAACGGACTAGCTCCTACAATGAGCAGTTCTTC
14 TRBJ1-2 NA TRBV29-1 TRBD1 CSVSGTGDNYGYTF TGCAGCGTTTCCGGGACAGGGGACAACTATGGCTACACCTTC
15 TRBJ2-1 few TRBV4-3 TRBD1 CASSPRTGGMNEQFF TGCGCCAGCAGCCCCCGGACAGGGGGCATGAATGAGCAGTTCTTC
14 TRBJ1-6 once TRBV28 NA CASSFRLNNSPLHF TGTGCCAGCAGTTTTAGACTGAATAATTCACCCCTCCACTTT
15 TRBJ2-5 NA TRBV11-1 NA CASSLGVLPQETQYF TGTGCCAGCAGCTTAGGGGTTTTGCCACAAGAGACCCAGTACTTC
15 TRBJ2-3 once TRBV7-9 NA CASSLVAAPGDTQYF TGTGCCAGCAGCTTAGTGGCGGCCCCGGGGGATACGCAGTATTTT
14 TRBJ2-7 NA TRBV11-2 NA CASSLVGGPYEQYF TGTGCCAGCAGCTTAGTTGGGGGACCCTACGAGCAGTACTTC
15 TRBJ2-4 NA TRBV6-6 NA CASSPGTAAKNIQYF TGTGCCAGCAGTCCCGGGACCGCAGCCAAAAACATTCAGTACTTC
16 TRBJ2-1 once TRBV27 TRBD2 CASSPGLADALSEQFF TGTGCCAGCAGTCCGGGACTAGCGGACGCCCTAAGTGAGCAGTTCTTC
14 TRBJ2-5 NA TRBV28 TRBD2 CAGSSAGLQETQYF TGTGCCGGCAGTTCCGCGGGACTACAAGAGACCCAGTACTTC
14 TRBJ2-1 NA TRBV5-1 TRBD2 CASSLAGGRYEQFF TGCGCCAGCAGCTTAGCGGGAGGTCGCTATGAGCAGTTCTTC
17 TRBJ1-2 NA TRBV19 NA CASSPGGQLRRLYGYTF TGTGCCAGTAGTCCGGGGGGGCAGCTCCGCCGCTTGTATGGCTACACCTTC
14 TRBJ2-2 NA TRBV13 NA CASSRGAVTGELFF TGTGCCAGCAGCAGGGGTGCCGTAACCGGGGAGCTGTTTTTT
16 TRBJ2-3 NA TRBV9 NA CASSAGEFGGTDTQYF TGTGCCAGCAGCGCCGGGGAGTTCGGTGGCACAGATACGCAGTATTTT
14 TRBJ2-3 NA TRBV6-5 TRBD2 CASSGLASTDTQYF TGTGCCAGCAGCGGACTAGCAAGCACAGATACGCAGTATTTT
12 TRBJ1-2 once TRBV28 NA CASSFPNYGYTF TGTGCCAGCAGTTTCCCTAACTATGGCTACACCTTC
16 TRBJ2-1 NA TRBV4-3 NA CASSQDPQLFYNEQFF TGCGCCAGCAGCCAAGATCCCCAACTATTCTACAATGAGCAGTTCTTC
13 TRBJ2-1 NA TRBV6-5 NA CASSRTLSFEQFF TGTGCCAGCAGTCGTACCCTAAGTTTCGAGCAGTTCTTC
13 TRBJ1-6 NA TRBV30 TRBD1 CAWSVQGGSPLHF TGTGCCTGGAGTGTACAGGGGGGTTCACCCCTCCACTTT
17 TRBJ2-1 NA TRBV25-1 TRBD2 CASSELATSGSYNEQFF TGTGCCAGCAGTGAGTTAGCCACTAGCGGTTCCTACAATGAGCAGTTCTTC
15 TRBJ1-5 NA TRBV9 TRBD1 CASSAGWTGLEPQHF TGTGCCAGCAGCGCGGGCTGGACAGGGCTCGAGCCCCAGCATTTT
13 TRBJ2-5 NA TRBV28 NA CASSRDHQETQYF TGTGCCAGCAGTAGGGACCACCAAGAGACCCAGTACTTC
14 TRBJ1-2 NA TRBV6-5 TRBD1 CASFSWDRAYGYTF TGTGCCAGCTTTTCGTGGGACAGGGCCTATGGCTACACCTTC
11 TRBJ1-4 NA TRBV6-6 NA CASSYGRELFF TGTGCCAGCAGTTACGGCAGGGAACTGTTTTTT
14 TRBJ2-3 NA TRBV13 NA CASSSLDYTDTQYF TGTGCCAGCAGCTCGCTTGACTACACAGATACGCAGTATTTT
15 TRBJ1-2 NA TRBV6-4 NA CASSDSGRSTDGYTF TGTGCCAGCAGTGACTCCGGCAGGAGTACGGATGGCTACACCTTC
11 TRBJ1-2 NA TRBV29-1 NA CSAMGDNGYTF TGCAGCGCCATGGGGGACAATGGCTACACCTTC
15 TRBJ1-2 NA TRBV4-3 NA CASSQDRVPFYGYTF TGCGCCAGCAGCCAAGACAGGGTTCCCTTCTATGGCTACACCTTC
14 TRBJ1-3 NA TRBV30 NA CACAVARAGNTIYF TGTGCCTGTGCCGTGGCGCGCGCTGGAAACACCATATATTTT
15 TRBJ1-6 NA TRBV28 NA CASRGPPTYNSPLHF TGTGCCAGCAGGGGACCGCCTACCTATAATTCACCCCTCCACTTT
15 TRBJ1-3 NA TRBV30 TRBD1 CAWSQGQGDGNTIYF TGTGCCTGGAGCCAAGGACAGGGGGATGGAAACACCATATATTTT
14 TRBJ1-1 NA TRBV27 NA CASSWAGLNTEAFF TGTGCCAGCAGTTGGGCAGGTCTGAACACTGAAGCTTTCTTT
14 TRBJ2-7 NA TRBV28 TRBD1 CASSFGTGGYEQYF TGTGCCAGCAGTTTCGGGACAGGGGGCTACGAGCAGTACTTC
12 TRBJ1-1 NA TRBV30 NA CAWTTGGYEAFF TGTGCCTGGACTACGGGGGGGTATGAAGCTTTCTTT
18 TRBJ2-6 NA TRBV12-5 TRBD1 CASGPPGQGAAGANVLTF TGTGCTAGTGGTCCGCCGGGACAGGGGGCCGCTGGGGCCAACGTCCTGACTTTC
15 TRBJ2-1 NA TRBV11-3 TRBD2 CASSSRLAGVYEQFF TGTGCCAGCAGCTCGCGGCTAGCGGGAGTATATGAGCAGTTCTTC
11 TRBJ2-1 NA TRBV5-4 NA CASSMYNEQFF TGTGCCAGCAGCATGTACAATGAGCAGTTCTTC
14 TRBJ2-2 NA TRBV5-6 NA CASSLASNTGELFF TGTGCCAGCAGCTTGGCTTCGAACACCGGGGAGCTGTTTTTT